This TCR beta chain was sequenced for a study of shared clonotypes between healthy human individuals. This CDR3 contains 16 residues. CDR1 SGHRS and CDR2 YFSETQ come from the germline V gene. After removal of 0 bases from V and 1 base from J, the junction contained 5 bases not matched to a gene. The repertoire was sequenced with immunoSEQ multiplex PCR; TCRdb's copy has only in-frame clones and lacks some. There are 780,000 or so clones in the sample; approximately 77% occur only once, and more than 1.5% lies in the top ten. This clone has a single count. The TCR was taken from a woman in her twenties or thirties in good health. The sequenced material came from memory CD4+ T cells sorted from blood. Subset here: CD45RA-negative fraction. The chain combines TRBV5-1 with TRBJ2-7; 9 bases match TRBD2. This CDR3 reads CASSLAASGESYEQYF. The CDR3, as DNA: TGCGCCAGCAGCTTGGCGGCTAGCGGGGAATCCTACGAGCAGTACTTC.